This TCR beta chain was observed in a study of cytomegalovirus exposure and HLA in healthy donors. Findings of the study overall: There were three CMV-associated chains whose specificity for CMV antigens was confirmed in vitro. In most subjects, TCR beta sequences reportedly gave accurate predictions of HLA-A and HLA-B alleles. When analyzed later, a missense DCLRE1C variant was found to be linked to TCR beta V- and J-gene trimming.

Likely unrecorded immune exposures existed in these nominally healthy donors. Note on this clone: Its antigen is not known.

In the PCR, 60 Vbeta and 13 Jbeta primers were used. The method was immunoSEQ multiplex PCR; TCRdb's version includes in-frame clones alone and lacks a portion of them. The data hold roughly 230,000 clones, with about 90% observed a single time. The trim removed 4 bases at V and 2 bases at J, leaving 1 base unmatched. This CDR3 contains 13 residues. The germline V gene encodes CDR1 MNHEY and CDR2 SMNVEV (reference sequence). The chain recombines TRBV27 with TRBJ1-2, with 7 bases matching TRBD1. The sequence came from a girl aged 2 to 10 in good health and CMV-seronegative. The sequencing input was PBMCs. The CDR3 protein is CASSSQGNYGYTF. DNA for the CDR3: TGTGCCAGCAGTTCACAGGGGAACTATGGCTACACCTTC.